The clone carrying this TCR beta chain is a singleton in its sample. These data belong to a study of blood T cell repertoires in COVID-19. Study-wide background: Acute and convalescent COVID-19 samples came from the United States, Italy and Spain. The cDNA or gDNA used as material had been derived from T cells, B-cell-depleted T cells, or PBMCs.

V lost 3 bases and J 5 bases, leaving 10 bases between the germline ends. Germline V gives CDR1 GTSNPN, CDR2 SVGIG (reference sequence). CDR3 size: 12 residues. In the original workflow: Amplification of reference gene primers was used by the study to estimate nucleated cell counts. The repertoire was sequenced with immunoSEQ multiplex PCR; TCRdb's copy has only in-frame clones and lacks some. V and J calls plus clone size are reproduced from that table; the DNA served to infer D and trimming. Of about 250,000 clones detected, approximately 88% appear once; the ten largest clones hold roughly 6.8%. Seattle participants joined during active infection and were tracked over time.

The TCR originated in a woman aged 25 to 45 with COVID-19, enrolled during active disease. Material: peripheral blood. The V gene is TRBV30, the J gene TRBJ1-1; D is uncertain. This chain's CDR3 is CAWSPFGTEAFF. CDR3 nucleotide sequence: TGTGCCTGGAGCCCGTTCGGGACTGAAGCTTTCTTT. Using reference TRBV30 and TRBJ1-1 for the parts outside the CDR3, the full variable domain is SQTIHQWPATLVQPVGSPLSLECTVEGTSNPNLYWYRQAAGRGLQLLFYSVGIGQISSEVPQNLSASRPQDRQFILSSKKLLLSDSGFYLCAWSPFGTEAFFGQGTRLTVV.